The entry below describes one T cell receptor beta chain. The CDR3 has 18 amino acids. Germline CDR1 reads DFQATT; CDR2 reads SNEGSKA (reference sequence). Trimming shortened V by 6 bases and J by 2 bases, and 28 bases separated the two germline ends. This specimen belongs to a study of CD8 T cells in Susac syndrome. After extraction with the RNeasy kit, roughly 0.45 to 1 ug of the RNA was reverse transcribed using random hexamers. TCRdb re-analysed the immunoSEQ multiplex PCR reads in MiXCR, keeping a single row per CDR3 protein. The sample gives approximately 230,000 distinct CDR3 sequences, 85% to 95% of which show up once; 0.065% to 0.075% is in the top ten.

The sequence came from a human donor with multiple sclerosis. The chain employs TRBV20-1 and TRBJ2-5, with D maybe TRBD2 (6 bases). The sample was CD4+ T cells from PBMCs. CDR3 sequence: CSARSFGGAGWWQETQYF. In nucleotides, the CDR3 is TGCAGTGCCCGATCGTTCGGGGGAGCCGGGTGGTGGCAAGAGACCCAGTACTTC.